A selection of T cell receptor beta chains follows, all from one sample in a study of OX40 agonist ivuxolimab in advanced cancers. Assay used: immunoSEQ multiplex PCR; TCRdb lists only in-frame clones, some missing. The table has over 85,000 clones, about 85% seen once. The material was CD4+ or CD8+ T cells sorted from blood, obtained in a trial of the OX40 agonist ivuxolimab. The receptors were sampled from an adult with an advanced solid tumor such as melanoma, head and neck, liver or kidney cancer. CDR3s include the opening cysteine and the closing phenylalanine or tryptophan. The order of the fields is clone size, D gene, V gene, J gene, CDR3 DNA, CDR3 protein. D genes are given only for firm matches. A clone size is listed for some rows: how often the clone was seen (once, few, many), or a class if it is expanded.

once,TRBD1,TRBV29-1,TRBJ2-6,TGCAGCGTTGAATCGACCGGGACAGGGGGCGCTGGGGCCAACGTCCTGACTTTC,CSVESTGTGGAGANVLTF
-,TRBD2,TRBV10-3,TRBJ2-1,TGTGCCATCAGCTCTAGCGGGGGGGGCTACAATGAGCAGTTCTTC,CAISSSGGGYNEQFF
-,-,TRBV6-1,TRBJ1-5,TGTGCCAGCAGTGCTAACAACCAGCCCCAGCATTTT,CASSANNQPQHF
-,-,TRBV9,TRBJ1-3,TGTGCCAGCAGCGTAGGGGAGGGCACCATATATTTT,CASSVGEGTIYF
-,-,TRBV29-1,TRBJ1-1,TGCAGCGTGAGATCCGGGAGGAACACTGAAGCTTTCTTT,CSVRSGRNTEAFF
-,-,TRBV5-4,TRBJ1-2,TGTGCCAGCAGCGCGCAGGGTGTTGTGGCTGGCTATGGCTACACCTTC,CASSAQGVVAGYGYTF
-,TRBD1,TRBV9,TRBJ1-4,TGTGCCAGCAGCGCAAGGGACAGCTTGGGTGAAAAACTGTTTTTT,CASSARDSLGEKLFF
-,-,TRBV6-1,TRBJ1-6,TGTGCCAGCACCCAGCGGAGGGATAGGTATTCACCCCTCCACTTT,CASTQRRDRYSPLHF
-,TRBD1,TRBV6-5,TRBJ2-1,TGTGCCAGCAGCCGGACAGGTAGCTCCTACAATGAGCAGTTCTTC,CASSRTGSSYNEQFF
-,-,TRBV6-6,TRBJ2-5,TGTGCCAGCAGTTACTCGACAGAGACCCAGTACTTC,CASSYSTETQYF
-,TRBD1,TRBV10-3,TRBJ1-4,TGTGCCATCAGACCGGGACAGGGAGAGGAAAAACTGTTTTTT,CAIRPGQGEEKLFF
-,TRBD2,TRBV23-1,TRBJ2-1,TGCGCCACCGACGGGGGGGTATGGTACAATGAGCAGTTCTTC,CATDGGVWYNEQFF
-,-,TRBV6-6,TRBJ1-2,TGTGCCAGCAGTTACTCTGACAGAAACTATGGCTACACCTTC,CASSYSDRNYGYTF
-,-,TRBV11-2,TRBJ1-6,TGTGCCAGCAGCTTTAACCGGGACAAGAATTCACCCCTCCACTTT,CASSFNRDKNSPLHF
-,-,TRBV6-5,TRBJ1-3,TGTGCCAGCCGCCTGGAGGCAGGAAACACCATATATTTT,CASRLEAGNTIYF
-,TRBD2,TRBV5-1,TRBJ2-1,TGCGCCAGCAGCCTTAGCGGGGGGACCTACAATGAGCAGTTCTTC,CASSLSGGTYNEQFF
few,-,TRBV5-5,TRBJ2-3,TGTGCCAGCGTTGCTTCGGGAGATACGCAGTATTTT,CASVASGDTQYF
-,-,TRBV7-2,TRBJ1-6,TGTGCCAGCAGCTTAGTAGGACAGAGCAATTCACCCCTCCACTTT,CASSLVGQSNSPLHF
-,-,TRBV5-4,TRBJ1-4,TGTGCCAGCAGCTGGGACGGTAATGAAAAACTGTTTTTT,CASSWDGNEKLFF
-,-,TRBV6-1,TRBJ1-6,TGTGCCAGCAGTGAAATCGACCCCGGGGCTAATTCACCCCTCCACTTT,CASSEIDPGANSPLHF
-,-,TRBV6-1,TRBJ2-7,TGTGCCAGCAGCCAGGGAGGAATCTACGAGCAGTACTTC,CASSQGGIYEQYF
-,-,TRBV5-6,TRBJ2-7,TGTGCCAGCAGCCGTCGGGCCTACGAGCAGTACTTC,CASSRRAYEQYF
-,-,TRBV7-2,TRBJ1-3,TGTGCCAGCAGCCCCCCCGTCAATCCGAACACCATATATTTT,CASSPPVNPNTIYF
-,-,TRBV5-4,TRBJ2-2,TGTGCCAGCAGCTTGGACACCGGGGAGCTGTTTTTT,CASSLDTGELFF
-,-,TRBV30,TRBJ2-7,TGTGCCTGGAGTGTTAAGCATACTAGCTCCTACGAGCAGTACTTC,CAWSVKHTSSYEQYF
-,-,TRBV21-1,TRBJ2-5,TGTGCCAGCAGCAAAGTTGGCCTGACAGGGCGCCAAGAGACCCAGTACTTC,CASSKVGLTGRQETQYF
few,-,TRBV4-2,TRBJ2-1,TGTGCCAGCAGCCAAGAACGGCTAGGGGCCAATGAGCAGTTCTTC,CASSQERLGANEQFF
-,-,TRBV7-9,TRBJ2-1,TGTGCCAGCAGCTTATTCCAGGGGGGATATGAGCAGTTCTTC,CASSLFQGGYEQFF
-,-,TRBV7-3,TRBJ2-5,TGTGCCAGCAGCCCGAGGACAGTCCAAGAGACCCAGTACTTC,CASSPRTVQETQYF
-,TRBD1,TRBV5-1,TRBJ2-3,TGCGCCAGCAGCCTGTTACAGGGGGCCACAGATACGCAGTATTTT,CASSLLQGATDTQYF
-,TRBD1,TRBV15,TRBJ1-3,TGTGCCACCAGCAGGGGACAGGGGTCTGGAAACACCATATATTTT,CATSRGQGSGNTIYF
-,-,TRBV28,TRBJ1-4,TGTGCCAGCAGTTTCCAAGCAACTAATGAAAAACTGTTTTTT,CASSFQATNEKLFF
-,-,TRBV7-2,TRBJ1-2,TGTGCCAGCAGCTTAGGGCCCTATGGCTACACCTTC,CASSLGPYGYTF
-,-,TRBV2,TRBJ2-2,TGTGCCAGCGTCCGAGACAGTGTGTCCGGGGAGCTGTTTTTT,CASVRDSVSGELFF
-,-,TRBV18,TRBJ2-2,TGTGCCAGCTCACCCCACAGGGACGGGGAGCTGTTTTTT,CASSPHRDGELFF
-,TRBD2,TRBV11-1,TRBJ2-1,TGTGCCAGCAGCTTTACTAGCGGGGGGGTAAATGAGCAGTTCTTC,CASSFTSGGVNEQFF
-,-,TRBV28,TRBJ2-6,TGTGCCAGCAGTTCGGGGGGCGCAGGGGCCAACGTCCTGACTTTC,CASSSGGAGANVLTF
few,-,TRBV28,TRBJ2-5,TGTGCCAGCAGTCCCCGGCAAAGACAAGAGACCCAGTACTTC,CASSPRQRQETQYF
-,TRBD1,TRBV7-8,TRBJ2-3,TGTGCCAGCAGCCCGGACAGGAATACGCAGTATTTT,CASSPDRNTQYF
-,-,TRBV10-3,TRBJ2-7,TGTGCCATCAGTGAGGGCGCCGGAGGGAGAGAGCAGTACTTC,CAISEGAGGREQYF
-,TRBD1,TRBV7-9,TRBJ1-5,TGTGCCAGCAGCTATGGGGACAGGGGTTATCCTCAGCCCCAGCATTTT,CASSYGDRGYPQPQHF
-,-,TRBV2,TRBJ1-1,TGTGCCAGCAGTGCCGGGGGGGCAGAGAACACTGAAGCTTTCTTT,CASSAGGAENTEAFF
-,TRBD1,TRBV4-3,TRBJ1-5,TGCGCCAGCAGCCAAGAATGGACAGGGAATCATCAGCCCCAGCATTTT,CASSQEWTGNHQPQHF
once,-,TRBV7-2,TRBJ1-3,TGTGCCAGCAGCTTAGTGCTCGAGGGGTCTGGAAACACCATATATTTT,CASSLVLEGSGNTIYF